There are a few counts of the clone carrying this TCR beta chain. Its antigen is as yet unknown. This PCR relied on a set of 60 Vbeta primers and 13 Jbeta primers. Sequencing was performed with immunoSEQ multiplex PCR; in TCRdb, only in-frame clones are kept and a portion is missing. This table holds about 150,000 clones, over 70% found once. This record belongs to a study of cytomegalovirus exposure and HLA in healthy donors. Notes on the study in general: When the data were analyzed later, several of the most significant clusters appeared to be linked to common viral pathogens.

The ends lost 4 bases at V and 2 bases at J; junction bases unmatched: 4. Germline V gene sequence: CDR1 SGHAT, CDR2 FQNNGV. This CDR3 region has 14 residues. The chain combines TRBV11-2 with TRBJ2-7; 8 nucleotides align to TRBD1. Sequencing was carried out using PBMCs. The sequence was obtained from a man aged 50-60 years in good health and CMV-seropositive. The CDR3 bases are TGTGCCAGCAGCTCCGGGACAGGAACCTACGAGCAGTACTTC. It yields the protein CASSSGTGTYEQYF.